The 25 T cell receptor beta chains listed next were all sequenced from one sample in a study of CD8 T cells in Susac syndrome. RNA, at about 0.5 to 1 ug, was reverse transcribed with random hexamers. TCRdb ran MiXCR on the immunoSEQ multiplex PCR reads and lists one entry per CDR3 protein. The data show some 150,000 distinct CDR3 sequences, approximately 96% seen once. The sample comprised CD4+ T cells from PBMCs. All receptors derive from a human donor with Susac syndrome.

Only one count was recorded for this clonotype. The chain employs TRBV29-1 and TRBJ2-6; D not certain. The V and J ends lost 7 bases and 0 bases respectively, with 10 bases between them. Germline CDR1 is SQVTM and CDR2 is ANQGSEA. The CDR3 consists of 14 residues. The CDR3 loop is CSDGRLSGANVLTF. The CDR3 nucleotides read TGCAGCGACGGACGTCTCTCTGGGGCCAACGTCCTGACTTTC.

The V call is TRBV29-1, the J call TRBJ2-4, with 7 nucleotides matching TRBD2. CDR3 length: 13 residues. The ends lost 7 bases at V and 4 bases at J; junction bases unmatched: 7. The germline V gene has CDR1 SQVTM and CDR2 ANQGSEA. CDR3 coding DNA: TGCAGCGCTGGGGAGGGCGATAAAAACATTCAGTACTTC. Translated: CSAGEGDKNIQYF.

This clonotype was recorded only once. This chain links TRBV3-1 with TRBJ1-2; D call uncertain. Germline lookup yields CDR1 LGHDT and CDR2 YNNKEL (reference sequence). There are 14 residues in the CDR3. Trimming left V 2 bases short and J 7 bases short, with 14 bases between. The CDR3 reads CASSQNKGGGGYTF. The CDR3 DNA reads TGTGCCAGCAGCCAAAATAAAGGAGGCGGTGGCTACACCTTC.

The CDR3 protein is CSASPGQSYNSPLHF. The CDR3 bases are TGCAGTGCTAGTCCGGGACAGTCCTATAATTCACCCCTCCACTTT. The chain has TRBV20-1 and TRBJ1-6, with TRBD1 identical over 7 bases. This CDR3 region has 15 residues. V lost 3 bases, J lost 1 base, and 3 bases stayed unmatched. Per germline, CDR1 DFQATT and CDR2 SNEGSKA (reference sequence).

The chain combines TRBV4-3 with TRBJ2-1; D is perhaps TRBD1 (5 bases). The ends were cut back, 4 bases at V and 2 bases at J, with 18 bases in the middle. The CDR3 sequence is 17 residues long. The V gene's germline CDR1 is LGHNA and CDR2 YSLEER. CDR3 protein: CASSLRVAGLPYNEQFF. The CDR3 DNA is TGCGCCAGCAGCCTAAGAGTTGCAGGGTTGCCCTACAATGAGCAGTTCTTC.

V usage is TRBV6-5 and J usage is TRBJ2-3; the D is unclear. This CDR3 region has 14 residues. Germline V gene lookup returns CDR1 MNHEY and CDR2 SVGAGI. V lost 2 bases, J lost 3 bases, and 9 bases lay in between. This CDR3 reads CASSYRQRTDTQYF. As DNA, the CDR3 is TGTGCCAGCAGTTACCGACAACGAACAGATACGCAGTATTTT.

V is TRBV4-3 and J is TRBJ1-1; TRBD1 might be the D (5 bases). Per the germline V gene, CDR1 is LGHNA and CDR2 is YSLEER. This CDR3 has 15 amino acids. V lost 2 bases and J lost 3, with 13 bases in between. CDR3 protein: CASSQLSSGYTEAFF. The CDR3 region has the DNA TGCGCCAGCAGCCAACTTTCGTCAGGGTACACTGAAGCTTTCTTT.

As DNA, the CDR3 is TGTGCCAGCAGTCCCATAGCGGGGGCTTCCTACGAGCAGTACTTC. Translation gives CASSPIAGASYEQYF. This chain joins TRBV27 and TRBJ2-7; 9 bases agree with TRBD2. After removal of 5 bases from V and 1 base from J, the junction contained 6 bases not matched to a gene. Per the germline V gene, CDR1 is MNHEY and CDR2 is SMNVEV (reference sequence). The CDR3 runs to 15 residues.

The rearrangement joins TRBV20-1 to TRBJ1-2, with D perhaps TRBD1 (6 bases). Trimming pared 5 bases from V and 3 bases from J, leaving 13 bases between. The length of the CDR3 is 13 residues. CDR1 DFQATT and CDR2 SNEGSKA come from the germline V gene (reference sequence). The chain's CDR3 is CSALTGQDYGYTF. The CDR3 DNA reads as TGCAGTGCTCTCACAGGGCAGGACTATGGCTACACCTTC.

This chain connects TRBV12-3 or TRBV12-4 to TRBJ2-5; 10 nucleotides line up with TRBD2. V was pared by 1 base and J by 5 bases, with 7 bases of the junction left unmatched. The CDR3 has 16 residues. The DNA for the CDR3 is TGTGCCAGCAGTTTAGAAGAAGCGGGGGGGCGGGAGACCCAGTACTTC. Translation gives CASSLEEAGGRETQYF.

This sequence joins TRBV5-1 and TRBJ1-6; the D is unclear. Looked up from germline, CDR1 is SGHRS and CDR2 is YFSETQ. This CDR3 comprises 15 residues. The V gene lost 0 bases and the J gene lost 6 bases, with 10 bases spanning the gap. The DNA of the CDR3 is TGCGCCAGCAGCTTGGAGTCAACCCCTAATTCACCCCTCCACTTT. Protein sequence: CASSLESTPNSPLHF. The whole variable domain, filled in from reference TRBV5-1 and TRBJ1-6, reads KAGVTQTPRYLIKTRGQQVTLSCSPISGHRSVSWYQQTPGQGLQFLFEYFSETQRNKGNFPGRFSGRQFSNSRSEMNVSTLELGDSALYLCASSLESTPNSPLHFGNGTRLTVT.

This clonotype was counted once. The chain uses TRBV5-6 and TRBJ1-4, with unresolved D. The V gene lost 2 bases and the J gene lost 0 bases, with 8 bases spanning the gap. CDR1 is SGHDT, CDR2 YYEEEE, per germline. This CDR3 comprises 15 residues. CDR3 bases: TGTGCCAGCAGCTTCTTCTTTGCAACTAATGAAAAACTGTTTTTT. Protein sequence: CASSFFFATNEKLFF.

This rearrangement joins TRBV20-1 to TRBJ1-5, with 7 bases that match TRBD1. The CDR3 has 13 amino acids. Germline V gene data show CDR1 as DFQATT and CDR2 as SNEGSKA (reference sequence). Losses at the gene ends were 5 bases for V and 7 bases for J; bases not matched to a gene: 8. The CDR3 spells CSARQGGDQPQHF. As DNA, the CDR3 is TGCAGTGCTCGACAGGGAGGGGACCAGCCCCAGCATTTT.

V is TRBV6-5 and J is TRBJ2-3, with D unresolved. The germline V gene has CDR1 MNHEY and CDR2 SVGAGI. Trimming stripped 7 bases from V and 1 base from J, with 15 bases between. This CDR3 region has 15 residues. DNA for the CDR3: TGTGCCAGCAAACAAACGGGCGTAGGCACAGATACGCAGTATTTT. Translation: CASKQTGVGTDTQYF.

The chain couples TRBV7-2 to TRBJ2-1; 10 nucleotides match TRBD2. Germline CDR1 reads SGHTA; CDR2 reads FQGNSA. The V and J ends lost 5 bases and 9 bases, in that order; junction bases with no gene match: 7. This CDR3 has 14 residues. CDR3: CASSQAGGPGEQFF. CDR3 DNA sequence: TGTGCCAGCAGCCAAGCGGGGGGGCCCGGTGAGCAGTTCTTC.

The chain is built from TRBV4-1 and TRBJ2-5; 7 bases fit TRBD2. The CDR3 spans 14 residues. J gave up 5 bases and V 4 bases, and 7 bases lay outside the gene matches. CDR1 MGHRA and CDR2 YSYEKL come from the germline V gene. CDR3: CASSLDLGGETQYF. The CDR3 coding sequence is TGCGCCAGCAGCCTCGACTTGGGGGGGGAGACCCAGTACTTC.

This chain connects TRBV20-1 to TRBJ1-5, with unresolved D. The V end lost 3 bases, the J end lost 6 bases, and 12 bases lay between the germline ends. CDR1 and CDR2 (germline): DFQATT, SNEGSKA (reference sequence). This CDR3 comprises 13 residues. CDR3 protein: CSASQGSFQPQHF. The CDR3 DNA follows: TGCAGTGCTAGTCAAGGGAGTTTTCAGCCCCAGCATTTT.

CDR3 region: CSVGLAGYEQYF. Written as DNA, the CDR3 is TGCAGCGTGGGCCTGGCGGGCTACGAGCAGTACTTC. V usage is TRBV29-1 and J usage is TRBJ2-7; possible D gene TRBD2, 5 bases. This CDR3 spans 12 amino acids. V dropped 6 bases and J dropped 3 bases, with 12 bases sitting between them. Germline CDR1 SQVTM, CDR2 ANQGSEA.

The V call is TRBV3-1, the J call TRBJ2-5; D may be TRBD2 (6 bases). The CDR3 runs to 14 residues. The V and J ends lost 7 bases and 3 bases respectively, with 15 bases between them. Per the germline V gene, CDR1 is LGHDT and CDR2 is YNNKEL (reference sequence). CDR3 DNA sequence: TGTGCCAGCACTACCTTGCGGGACGAAGAGACCCAGTACTTC. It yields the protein CASTTLRDEETQYF.

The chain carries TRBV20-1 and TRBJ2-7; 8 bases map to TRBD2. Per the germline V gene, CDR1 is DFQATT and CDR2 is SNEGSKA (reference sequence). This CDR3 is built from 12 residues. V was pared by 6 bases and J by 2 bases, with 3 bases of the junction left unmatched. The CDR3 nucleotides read TGCAGTGCCGGGAGGGGCCCCTACGAGCAGTACTTC. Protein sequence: CSAGRGPYEQYF.

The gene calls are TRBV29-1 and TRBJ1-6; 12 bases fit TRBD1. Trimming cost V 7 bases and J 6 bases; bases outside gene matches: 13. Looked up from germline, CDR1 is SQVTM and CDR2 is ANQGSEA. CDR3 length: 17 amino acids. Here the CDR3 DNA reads TGCAGCGGGACCCGGGACAGGGGGCTGGGAAGTAATTCACCCCTCCACTTT. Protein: CSGTRDRGLGSNSPLHF.

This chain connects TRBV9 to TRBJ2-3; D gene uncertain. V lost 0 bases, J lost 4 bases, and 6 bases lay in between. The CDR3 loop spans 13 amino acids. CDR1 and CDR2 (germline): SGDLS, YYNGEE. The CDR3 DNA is TGTGCCAGCAGCGTAGGGGTTGCAGATACGCAGTATTTT. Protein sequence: CASSVGVADTQYF.

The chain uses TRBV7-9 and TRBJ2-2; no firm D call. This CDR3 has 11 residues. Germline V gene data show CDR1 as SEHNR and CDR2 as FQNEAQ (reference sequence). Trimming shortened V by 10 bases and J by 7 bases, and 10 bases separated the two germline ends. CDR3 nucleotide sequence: TGTGCCACACGTTTTAACGGGGAGCTGTTTTTT. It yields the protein CATRFNGELFF.

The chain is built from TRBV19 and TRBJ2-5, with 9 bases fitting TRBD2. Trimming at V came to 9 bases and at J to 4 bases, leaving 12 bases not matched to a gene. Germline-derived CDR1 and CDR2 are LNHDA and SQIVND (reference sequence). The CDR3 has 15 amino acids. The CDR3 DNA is TGTGCCAGCCGAACACTGGGGACTAGCAGAGAGACCCAGTACTTC. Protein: CASRTLGTSRETQYF.

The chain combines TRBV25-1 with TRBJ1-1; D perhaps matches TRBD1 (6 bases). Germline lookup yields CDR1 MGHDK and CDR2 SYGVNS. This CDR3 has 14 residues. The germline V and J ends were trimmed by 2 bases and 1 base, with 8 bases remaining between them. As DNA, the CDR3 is TGTGCCAGCAGTGAAATGGGGGCGAACACTGAAGCTTTCTTT. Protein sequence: CASSEMGANTEAFF.